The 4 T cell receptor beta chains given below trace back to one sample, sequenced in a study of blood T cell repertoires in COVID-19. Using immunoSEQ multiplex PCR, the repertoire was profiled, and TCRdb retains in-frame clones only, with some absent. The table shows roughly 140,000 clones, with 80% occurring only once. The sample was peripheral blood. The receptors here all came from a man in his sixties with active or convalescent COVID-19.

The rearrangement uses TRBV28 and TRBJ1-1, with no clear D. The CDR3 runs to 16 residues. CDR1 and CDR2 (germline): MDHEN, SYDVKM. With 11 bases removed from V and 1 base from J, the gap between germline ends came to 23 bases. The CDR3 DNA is TGTGCCTCCCGAACTAGGGCCGCGTGGCGGAACACTGAAGCTTTCTTT. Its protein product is CASRTRAAWRNTEAFF.

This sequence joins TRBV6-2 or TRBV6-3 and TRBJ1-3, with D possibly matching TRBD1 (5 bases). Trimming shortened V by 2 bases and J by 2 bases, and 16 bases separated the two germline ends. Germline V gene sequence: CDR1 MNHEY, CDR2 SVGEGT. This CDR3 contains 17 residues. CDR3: CASSYPDSPNPGNTIYF. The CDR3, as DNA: TGTGCCAGCAGTTACCCTGACAGTCCTAATCCTGGAAACACCATATATTTT.

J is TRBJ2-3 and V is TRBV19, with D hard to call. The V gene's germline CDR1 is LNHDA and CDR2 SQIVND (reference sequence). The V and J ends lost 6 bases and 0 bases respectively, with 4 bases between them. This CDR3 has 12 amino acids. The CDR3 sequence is CASSRSTDTQYF. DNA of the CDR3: TGTGCCAGTAGCCGGAGCACAGATACGCAGTATTTT.

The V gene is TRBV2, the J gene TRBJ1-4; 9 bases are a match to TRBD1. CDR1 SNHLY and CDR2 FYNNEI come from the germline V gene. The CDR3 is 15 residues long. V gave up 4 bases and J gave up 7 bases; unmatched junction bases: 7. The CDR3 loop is CASSGGGQGGEKLFF. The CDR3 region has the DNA TGTGCCAGCAGTGGAGGGGGACAGGGTGGTGAAAAACTGTTTTTT.